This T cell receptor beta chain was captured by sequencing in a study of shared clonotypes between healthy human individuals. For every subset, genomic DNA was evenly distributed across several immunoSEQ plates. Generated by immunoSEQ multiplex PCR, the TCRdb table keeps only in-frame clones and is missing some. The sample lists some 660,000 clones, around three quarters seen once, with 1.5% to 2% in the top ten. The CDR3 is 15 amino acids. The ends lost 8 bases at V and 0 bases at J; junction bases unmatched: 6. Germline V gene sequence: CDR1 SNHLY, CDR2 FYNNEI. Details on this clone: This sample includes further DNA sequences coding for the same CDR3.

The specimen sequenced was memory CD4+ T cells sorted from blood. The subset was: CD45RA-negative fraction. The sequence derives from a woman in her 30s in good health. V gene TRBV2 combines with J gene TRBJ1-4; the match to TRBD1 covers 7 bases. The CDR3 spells CASRGQPATNEKLFF. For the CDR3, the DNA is TGTGCCAGCCGGGGACAGCCGGCAACTAATGAAAAACTGTTTTTT.